Below, 23 T cell receptor beta chains from the same sample are listed, as sequenced in a study of blood T cell repertoires in COVID-19. The table came from immunoSEQ multiplex PCR; TCRdb's copy has only in-frame clones and leaves some out. The sample has approximately 390,000 clones, roughly 89% seen once. The specimen was peripheral blood. The receptor source for this set is a man between 18 and 29 years old with active or convalescent COVID-19.

The V gene is TRBV4-2, the J gene TRBJ1-5, with TRBD1 matching over 8 bases. The CDR3 covers 18 residues. Germline CDR1 is LGHNA and CDR2 is YNFKEQ. V shed 2 bases, J shed 4 bases, and the junction held 13 bases outside the gene matches. The CDR3 coding sequence is TGTGCCAGCAGCCAACCACAGGGGACCCAGGGGGCGAATCAGCCCCAGCATTTT. Its translation: CASSQPQGTQGANQPQHF.

The V and J genes are TRBV21-1 and TRBJ1-5. TRBV21-1 is a pseudogene. This CDR3 comprises 10 residues. The DNA for the CDR3 is TGTGCCAGCTACAATCAGCCCCAGCATTTT. The encoded protein is CASYNQPQHF.

The chain employs TRBV19 and TRBJ2-7; 10 nucleotides align to TRBD2. Germline values: CDR1 LNHDA, CDR2 SQIVND (reference sequence). This CDR3 region has 15 residues. Trimming removed 3 bases from V and 5 bases from J; junction bases left unmatched: 7. CDR3 nucleotides: TGTGCCAGTAGTATCTCAGCGGGAGGGCCGCACGAGCAGTACTTC. It codes for CASSISAGGPHEQYF.

This clone occurred many times. The genes are TRBV29-1 and TRBJ2-5, with a weak D call TRBD1 (6 bases). Trimming pared 4 bases from V and 0 bases from J, leaving 12 bases between. The CDR3 runs 14 residues. Looked up from germline, CDR1 is SQVTM and CDR2 is ANQGSEA. The CDR3 is CSVVRQGNQETQYF. DNA of the CDR3: TGCAGCGTTGTACGGCAGGGGAACCAAGAGACCCAGTACTTC.

The chain links TRBV20-1 to TRBJ2-2; tentatively, D is TRBD1 (6 bases). In germline, CDR1 is DFQATT, CDR2 SNEGSKA (reference sequence). V lost 3 bases to trimming and J lost 7 bases, with 12 bases between them. The CDR3 covers 13 residues. CDR3 nucleotide sequence: TGCAGTGCTAGTAACAGGGTATACGGGGAGCTGTTTTTT. As protein: CSASNRVYGELFF.

V gene TRBV27 combines with J gene TRBJ2-1; D is unclear. CDR1 is MNHEY, CDR2 SMNVEV, per germline (reference sequence). V lost 8 bases and J 1 base, leaving 15 bases between the germline ends. The CDR3 runs to 15 residues. CDR3: CASQGLTRSYNEQFF. CDR3 bases: TGTGCCAGCCAAGGATTGACAAGGTCCTACAATGAGCAGTTCTTC.

The chain links TRBV27 to TRBJ2-2; 7 bases line up with TRBD2. CDR3 length: 15 residues. The germline V gene has CDR1 MNHEY and CDR2 SMNVEV (reference sequence). The junction had 9 bases not matched to a gene; V was cut back by 5 bases and J by 6 bases. CDR3 protein: CASSGLGGRAGELFF. The CDR3 coding sequence is TGTGCCAGCAGTGGACTGGGGGGGAGGGCCGGGGAGCTGTTTTTT.

This chain uses TRBV19 with TRBJ2-1; a possible D gene is TRBD1 (6 bases). Germline V gene data show CDR1 as LNHDA and CDR2 as SQIVND (reference sequence). V shed 4 bases and J shed 6 bases, with 16 bases lying between them. The CDR3 totals 15 residues. The chain's CDR3 is CASSNPGVLVNEQFF. The CDR3, as DNA: TGTGCCAGTAGTAACCCAGGGGTGCTCGTCAATGAGCAGTTCTTC. The entire variable domain, with the rest obtained from reference TRBV19 and TRBJ2-1, is as follows: DGGITQSPKYLFRKEGQNVTLSCEQNLNHDAMYWYRQDPGQGLRLIYYSQIVNDFQKGDIAEGYSVSREKKESFPLTVTSAQKNPTAFYLCASSNPGVLVNEQFFGPGTRLTVL.

V and J are TRBV19 and TRBJ1-1; D is perhaps TRBD1 (6 bases). Trimming left V 2 bases short and J 1 base short, with 11 bases between. CDR1 LNHDA and CDR2 SQIVND come from the germline V gene (reference sequence). There are 15 residues in the CDR3. CDR3 region: CASSIQGYSNTEAFF. DNA for the CDR3: TGTGCCAGTAGTATACAGGGGTATTCGAACACTGAAGCTTTCTTT.

J is TRBJ1-3 and V is TRBV5-1, with D unclear. The CDR3 is made up of 17 amino acids. CDR1 SGHRS and CDR2 YFSETQ come from the germline V gene. V was trimmed by 0 bases and J by 2 bases, leaving 15 bases between them. In nucleotides, the CDR3 is TGCGCCAGCAGCTTGGGGGGTTCCGGGGTAGCTGGAAACACCATATATTTT. It translates to CASSLGGSGVAGNTIYF.

CDR3 DNA sequence: TGTGCCAGCAGCTCCGGACAGGGTCGCGCTCAGCCCCAGCATTTT. Protein: CASSSGQGRAQPQHF. The chain recombines TRBV7-2 with TRBJ1-5; 8 nucleotides align to TRBD1. Per germline, CDR1 SGHTA and CDR2 FQGNSA. The CDR3 loop spans 15 amino acids. J lost 6 bases, V lost 4 bases, and 8 bases had no gene match.

The chain couples TRBV19 to TRBJ2-3, with TRBD2 matching 11 bases. This CDR3 contains 17 residues. V shed 4 bases, J shed 2 bases, and the junction held 8 bases outside the gene matches. Germline assignment: CDR1 LNHDA and CDR2 SQIVND (reference sequence). The CDR3 reads CASSTPFSGRDTDTQYF. DNA for the CDR3: TGTGCCAGTAGTACACCCTTTAGCGGGAGGGACACAGATACGCAGTATTTT. The full variable domain, with the rest looked up from reference TRBV19 and TRBJ2-3, is DGGITQSPKYLFRKEGQNVTLSCEQNLNHDAMYWYRQDPGQGLRLIYYSQIVNDFQKGDIAEGYSVSREKKESFPLTVTSAQKNPTAFYLCASSTPFSGRDTDTQYFGPGTRLTVL.

CDR3 sequence: CASSAKSLAGGYEQYF. CDR3 in DNA: TGTGCCAGCAGCGCCAAGAGTCTAGCGGGGGGTTACGAGCAGTACTTC. This chain uses TRBV5-6 with TRBJ2-7; the match to TRBD2 covers 11 bases. The junction had 10 bases not matched to a gene; V was cut back by 4 bases and J by 4 bases. This CDR3 is 16 amino acids long. Germline V gene sequence: CDR1 SGHDT, CDR2 YYEEEE.

The rearrangement uses TRBV18 and TRBJ2-1, with a weak D call TRBD1 (6 bases). This CDR3 has 15 residues. Trimming removed 1 base at V and 4 bases at J, with 11 bases between. From germline, CDR1 is KGHSH and CDR2 LQKENI. The CDR3 protein is CASSPLKTGYNEQFF. The CDR3 nucleotides are TGTGCCAGCTCACCACTCAAAACAGGGTACAATGAGCAGTTCTTC.

The chain carries TRBV7-9 and TRBJ1-1, with 7 bases lining up with TRBD1. Germline values: CDR1 SEHNR, CDR2 FQNEAQ (reference sequence). V shed 5 bases and J 4 bases; nucleotides not matched to a gene: 13. The CDR3 sequence is 16 residues long. CDR3 residues: CASSPRKGATGTEAFF. CDR3 coding DNA: TGTGCCAGCAGCCCACGAAAGGGGGCGACGGGCACTGAAGCTTTCTTT.

This sequence joins TRBV12-3 or TRBV12-4 and TRBJ2-1; D gene unclear. The CDR3 is made up of 12 amino acids. V was shortened by 5 bases and J by 4 bases, with 6 bases between the two germline ends. CDR3 protein: CASSPTYNEQFF. CDR3 nucleotides: TGTGCCAGCAGTCCAACATACAATGAGCAGTTCTTC.

V gene TRBV27 combines with J gene TRBJ1-2, with 12 bases fitting TRBD1. Germline CDR1 is MNHEY and CDR2 is SMNVEV (reference sequence). The CDR3 is 17 amino acids. Trimming cost V 7 bases and J 6 bases; bases outside gene matches: 15. The CDR3, as DNA: TGTGCCAGCACCGAAGGGGACAGGGGGCTCGGGGGTAATGGCTACACCTTC. Its protein is CASTEGDRGLGGNGYTF.

This clone was observed a handful of times. The chain has TRBV4-2 and TRBJ1-3, with 8 bases matching TRBD1. The CDR3 consists of 16 residues. Germline-derived CDR1 and CDR2 are LGHNA and YNFKEQ. V lost 8 bases and J lost 3; bases outside the gene matches: 12. Here the CDR3 reads CASAGTGHLGGNTIYF. The DNA of the CDR3 is TGTGCCAGCGCGGGGACAGGCCATTTGGGTGGAAACACCATATATTTT.

The V call is TRBV28, the J call TRBJ1-4; D remains ambiguous. Trimming shortened V by 5 bases and J by 5 bases, and 12 bases separated the two germline ends. This CDR3 contains 14 residues. From germline, CDR1 is MDHEN and CDR2 SYDVKM. The CDR3 loop is CASSTFPGNEKLFF. DNA for the CDR3: TGTGCCAGCAGTACCTTCCCGGGGAATGAAAAACTGTTTTTT.

Only one count was recorded for this clone. This chain connects TRBV5-1 to TRBJ2-3, with 7 nucleotides matching TRBD2. V lost 1 base and J lost 1; bases outside the gene matches: 6. Germline V gene sequence: CDR1 SGHRS, CDR2 YFSETQ. This CDR3 has 16 amino acids. The CDR3 reads CASSLSGGGGTDTQYF. In DNA, the CDR3 is TGCGCCAGCAGCTTGTCTGGCGGGGGTGGCACAGATACGCAGTATTTT.

The gene calls are TRBV9 and TRBJ2-1; TRBD2 matches 12 bases. Per germline, CDR1 SGDLS and CDR2 YYNGEE. This CDR3 is 15 amino acids long. J was trimmed by 8 bases and V by 4 bases; bases with no gene match: 7. This chain's CDR3 is CASSMLAGGLDEQFF. DNA of the CDR3: TGTGCCAGCAGCATGCTAGCGGGAGGGCTTGATGAGCAGTTCTTC.

This clone was seen more than once but under ten times. The chain joins TRBV6-6 to TRBJ2-1; the match to TRBD1 covers 9 bases. CDR1 is MNHNY, CDR2 SVGAGI, per germline (reference sequence). Trimming at V came to 6 bases and at J to 6 bases, leaving 9 bases not matched to a gene. CDR3 length: 15 amino acids. CDR3 sequence (DNA): TGTGCCAGCAGCATCGGACAGGGGAACGTCAATGAGCAGTTCTTC. As protein: CASSIGQGNVNEQFF.

The chain uses TRBV7-3 and TRBJ2-3; the D gene is possibly TRBD2 (6 bases). Germline V gene sequence: CDR1 SGHTA, CDR2 FQGTGA. The CDR3 loop spans 16 amino acids. Trimming removed 5 bases from V and 3 bases from J, with 18 bases in between. As DNA, the CDR3 is TGTGCCAGCAGCCCCAAGGGCGGGGCTGTGACAGATACGCAGTATTTT. Its protein product is CASSPKGGAVTDTQYF. Using reference TRBV7-3 and TRBJ2-3 for the parts outside the CDR3, the full variable domain is GAGVSQTPSNKVTEKGKYVELRCDPISGHTALYWYRQSLGQGPEFLIYFQGTGAADDSGLPNDRFFAVRPEGSVSTLKIQRTERGDSAVYLCASSPKGGAVTDTQYFGPGTRLTVL.